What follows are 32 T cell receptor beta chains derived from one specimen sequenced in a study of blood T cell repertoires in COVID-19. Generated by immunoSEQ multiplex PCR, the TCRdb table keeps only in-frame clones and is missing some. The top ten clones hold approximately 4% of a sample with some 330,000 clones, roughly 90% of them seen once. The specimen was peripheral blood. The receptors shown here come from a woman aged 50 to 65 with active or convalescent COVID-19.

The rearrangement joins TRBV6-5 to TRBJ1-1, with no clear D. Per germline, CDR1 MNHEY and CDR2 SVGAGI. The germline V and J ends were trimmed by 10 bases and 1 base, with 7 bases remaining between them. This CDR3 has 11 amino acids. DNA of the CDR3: TGTGCCACCAGCAGGAACACTGAAGCTTTCTTT. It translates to CATSRNTEAFF.

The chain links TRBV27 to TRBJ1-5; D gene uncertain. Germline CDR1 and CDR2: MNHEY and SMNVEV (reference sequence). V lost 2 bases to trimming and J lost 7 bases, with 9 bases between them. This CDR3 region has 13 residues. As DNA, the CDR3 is TGTGCCAGCAGTTTAAGCGGTCTACAGCCCCAGCATTTT. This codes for CASSLSGLQPQHF.

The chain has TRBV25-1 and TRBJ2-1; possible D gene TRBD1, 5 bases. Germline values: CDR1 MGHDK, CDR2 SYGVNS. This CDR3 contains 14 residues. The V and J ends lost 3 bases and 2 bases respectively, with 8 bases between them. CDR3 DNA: TGTGCCAGCAGTGAGTCAGGGCCCTACAATGAGCAGTTCTTC. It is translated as CASSESGPYNEQFF.

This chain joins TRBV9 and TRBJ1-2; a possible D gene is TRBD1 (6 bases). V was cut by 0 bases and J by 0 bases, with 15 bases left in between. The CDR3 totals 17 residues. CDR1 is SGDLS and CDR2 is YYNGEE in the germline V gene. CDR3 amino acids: CASSVGPQGHPNYGYTF. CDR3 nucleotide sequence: TGTGCCAGCAGCGTAGGACCTCAGGGGCACCCTAACTATGGCTACACCTTC.

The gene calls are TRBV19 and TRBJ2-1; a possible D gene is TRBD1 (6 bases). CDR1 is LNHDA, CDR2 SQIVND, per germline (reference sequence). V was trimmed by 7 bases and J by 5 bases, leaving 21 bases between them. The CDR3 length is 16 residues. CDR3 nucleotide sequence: TGTGCCAGTACCCCCGGTCGTCCAGGGGAGCACAATGAGCAGTTCTTC. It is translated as CASTPGRPGEHNEQFF.

The CDR3 spells CASSLAGRPPYEQYF. CDR3 DNA: TGTGCCAGCAGCTTGGCCGGCAGGCCACCCTACGAGCAGTACTTC. The V and J genes are TRBV5-4 and TRBJ2-7; D ambiguous. The CDR3 is made up of 15 amino acids. Germline loops: CDR1 SGHNT, CDR2 YYREEE (reference sequence). V dropped 0 bases and J dropped 2 bases, with 12 bases sitting between them.

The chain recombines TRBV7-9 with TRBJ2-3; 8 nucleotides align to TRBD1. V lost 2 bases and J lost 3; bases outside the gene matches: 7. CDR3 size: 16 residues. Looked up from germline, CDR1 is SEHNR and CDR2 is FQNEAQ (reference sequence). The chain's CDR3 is CASSLFTGQVTDTQYF. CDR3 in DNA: TGTGCCAGCAGCTTATTTACGGGACAGGTAACAGATACGCAGTATTTT.

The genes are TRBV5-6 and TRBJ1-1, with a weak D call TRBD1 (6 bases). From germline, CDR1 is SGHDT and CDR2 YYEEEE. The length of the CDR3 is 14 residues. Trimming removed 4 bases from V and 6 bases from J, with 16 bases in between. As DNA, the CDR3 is TGTGCCAGCAGCCGCCGGGACACAATACCTGAAGCTTTCTTT. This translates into CASSRRDTIPEAFF.

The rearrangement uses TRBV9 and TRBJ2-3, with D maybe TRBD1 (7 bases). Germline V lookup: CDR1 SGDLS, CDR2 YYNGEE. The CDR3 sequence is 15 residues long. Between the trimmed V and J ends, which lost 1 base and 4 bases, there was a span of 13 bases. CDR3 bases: TGTGCCAGCAGCGTACGCACAGGGGACTCAGATACGCAGTATTTT. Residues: CASSVRTGDSDTQYF.

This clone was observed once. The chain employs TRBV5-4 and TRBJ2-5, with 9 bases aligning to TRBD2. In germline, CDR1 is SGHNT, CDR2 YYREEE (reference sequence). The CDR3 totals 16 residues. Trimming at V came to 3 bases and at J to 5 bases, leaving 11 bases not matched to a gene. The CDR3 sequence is CASSWGGSGGRETQYF. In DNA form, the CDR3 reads TGTGCCAGCAGCTGGGGAGGTAGCGGGGGAAGGGAGACCCAGTACTTC.

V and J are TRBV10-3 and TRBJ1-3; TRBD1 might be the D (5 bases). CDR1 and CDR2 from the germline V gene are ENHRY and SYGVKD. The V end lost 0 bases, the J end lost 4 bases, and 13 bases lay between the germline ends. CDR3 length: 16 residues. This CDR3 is CAISESSIGEGNTIYF. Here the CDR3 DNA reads TGTGCCATCAGTGAGTCGTCGATAGGGGAAGGAAACACCATATATTTT.

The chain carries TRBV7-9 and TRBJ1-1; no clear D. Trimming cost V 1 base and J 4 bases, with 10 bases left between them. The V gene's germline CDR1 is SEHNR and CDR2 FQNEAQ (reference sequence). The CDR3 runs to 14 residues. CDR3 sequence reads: CASSLGGRVTEAFF. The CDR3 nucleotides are TGTGCCAGCAGCTTAGGAGGGAGGGTCACTGAAGCTTTCTTT.

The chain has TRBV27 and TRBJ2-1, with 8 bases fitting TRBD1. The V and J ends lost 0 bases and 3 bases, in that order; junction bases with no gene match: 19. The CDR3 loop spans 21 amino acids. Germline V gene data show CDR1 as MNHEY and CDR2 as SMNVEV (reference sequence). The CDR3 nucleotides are TGTGCCAGCAGTTTATCGCTTGCGGACAGGGTAACAATAACGGTCTACAATGAGCAGTTCTTC. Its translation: CASSLSLADRVTITVYNEQFF.

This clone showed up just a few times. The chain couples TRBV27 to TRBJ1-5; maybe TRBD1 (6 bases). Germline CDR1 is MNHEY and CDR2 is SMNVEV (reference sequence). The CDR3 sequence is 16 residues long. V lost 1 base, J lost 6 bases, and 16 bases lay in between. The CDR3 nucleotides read TGTGCCAGCAGTTTATTCCGGGGGGCGCATGGTCAGCCCCAGCATTTT. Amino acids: CASSLFRGAHGQPQHF.

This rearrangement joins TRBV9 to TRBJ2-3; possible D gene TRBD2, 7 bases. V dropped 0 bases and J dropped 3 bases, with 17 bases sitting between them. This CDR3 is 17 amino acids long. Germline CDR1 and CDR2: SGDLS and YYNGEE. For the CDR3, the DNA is TGTGCCAGCAGCGTAGCTACGAGGGCGGGGGCGACAGATACGCAGTATTTT. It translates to CASSVATRAGATDTQYF.

The CDR3 sequence: CATSRQGLGEKLFF. In nucleotides, the CDR3 is TGTGCCACCAGCAGGCAGGGCTTGGGGGAAAAACTGTTTTTT. The V and J genes are TRBV15 and TRBJ1-4, with D possibly being TRBD1 (5 bases). The CDR3 extends over 14 amino acids. Trimming left V 3 bases short and J 8 bases short, with 13 bases between. Germline V CDR1 and CDR2: LNHNV, YYDKDF (reference sequence). The full variable domain, completed using reference TRBV15 and TRBJ1-4, is DAMVIQNPRYQVTQFGKPVTLSCSQTLNHNVMYWYQQKSSQAPKLLFHYYDKDFNNEADTPDNFQSRRPNTSFCFLDIRSPGLGDTAMYLCATSRQGLGEKLFFGSGTQLSVL.

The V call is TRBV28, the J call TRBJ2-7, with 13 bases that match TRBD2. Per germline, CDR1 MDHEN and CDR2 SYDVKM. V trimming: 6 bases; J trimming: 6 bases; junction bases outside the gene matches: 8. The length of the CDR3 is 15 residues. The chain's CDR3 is CASREGLAGRGEQYF. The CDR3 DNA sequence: TGTGCCAGCAGAGAGGGACTAGCGGGGCGGGGCGAGCAGTACTTC.

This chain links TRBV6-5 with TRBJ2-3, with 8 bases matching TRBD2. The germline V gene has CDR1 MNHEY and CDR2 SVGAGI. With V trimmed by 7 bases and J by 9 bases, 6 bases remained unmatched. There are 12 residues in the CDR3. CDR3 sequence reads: CASTGGGYTQYF. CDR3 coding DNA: TGTGCCAGCACCGGGGGGGGTTACACGCAGTATTTT.

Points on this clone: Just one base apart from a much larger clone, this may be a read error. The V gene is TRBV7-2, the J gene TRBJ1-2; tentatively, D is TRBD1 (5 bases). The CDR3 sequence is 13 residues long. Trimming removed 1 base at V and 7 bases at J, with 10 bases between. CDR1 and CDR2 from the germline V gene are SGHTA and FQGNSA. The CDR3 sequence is CASSLGRDSGYTF. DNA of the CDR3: TGTGCCAGCAGCTTAGGGAGGGACTCTGGCTACACCTTC.

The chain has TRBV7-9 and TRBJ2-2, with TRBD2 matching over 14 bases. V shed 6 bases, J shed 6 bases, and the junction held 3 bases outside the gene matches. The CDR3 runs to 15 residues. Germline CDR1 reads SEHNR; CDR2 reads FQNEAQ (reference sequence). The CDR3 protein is CASRRGLAGAGELFF. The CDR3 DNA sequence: TGTGCCAGCAGGCGGGGACTAGCGGGGGCCGGGGAGCTGTTTTTT.

The CDR3 coding sequence is TGTGCCTGCCAGGTGATAACGAACACTGAAGCTTTCTTT. Translating it yields CACQVITNTEAFF. The chain uses TRBV30 and TRBJ1-1; D is ambiguous. Trimming stripped 6 bases from V and 1 base from J, with 12 bases between. The germline gives CDR1 GTSNPN, CDR2 SVGIG (reference sequence). The CDR3 covers 13 residues.

The CDR3 region has the DNA TGCGCCAGCAATACAGGGATGAACACTGAAGCTTTCTTT. Protein sequence: CASNTGMNTEAFF. The J gene is TRBJ1-1, the V gene TRBV5-1, with D possibly TRBD1 on 6 matching bases. CDR1 SGHRS and CDR2 YFSETQ come from the germline V gene. The CDR3 is made up of 13 amino acids. V was cut by 6 bases and J by 0 bases, with 9 bases left in between.

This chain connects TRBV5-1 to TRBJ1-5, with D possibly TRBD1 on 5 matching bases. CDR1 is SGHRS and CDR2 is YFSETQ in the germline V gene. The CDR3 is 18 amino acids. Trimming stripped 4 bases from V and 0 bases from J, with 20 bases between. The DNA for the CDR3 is TGCGCCAGCAGCCCGACACCCTCCGGGGGTTTTAGCAATCAGCCCCAGCATTTT. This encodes CASSPTPSGGFSNQPQHF.

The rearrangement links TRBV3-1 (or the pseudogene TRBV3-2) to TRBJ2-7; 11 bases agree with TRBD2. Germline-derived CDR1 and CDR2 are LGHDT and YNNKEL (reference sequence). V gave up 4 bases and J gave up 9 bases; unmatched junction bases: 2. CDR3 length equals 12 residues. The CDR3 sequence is CASSRLAGGQYF. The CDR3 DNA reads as TGTGCCAGCAGCCGTCTAGCGGGAGGGCAGTACTTC.

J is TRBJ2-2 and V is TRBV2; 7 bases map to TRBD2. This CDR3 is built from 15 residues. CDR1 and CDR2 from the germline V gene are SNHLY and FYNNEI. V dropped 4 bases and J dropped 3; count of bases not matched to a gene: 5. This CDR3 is CASSGGSSYTGELFF. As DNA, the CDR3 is TGTGCCAGCAGTGGCGGGAGTAGCTACACCGGGGAGCTGTTTTTT.

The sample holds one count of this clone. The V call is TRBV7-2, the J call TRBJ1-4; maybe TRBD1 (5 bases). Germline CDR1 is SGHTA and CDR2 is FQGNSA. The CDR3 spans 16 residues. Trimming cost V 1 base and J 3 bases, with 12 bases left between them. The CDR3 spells CASSLGGGTANEKLFF. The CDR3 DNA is TGTGCCAGCAGCTTAGGGGGGGGTACCGCTAATGAAAAACTGTTTTTT.

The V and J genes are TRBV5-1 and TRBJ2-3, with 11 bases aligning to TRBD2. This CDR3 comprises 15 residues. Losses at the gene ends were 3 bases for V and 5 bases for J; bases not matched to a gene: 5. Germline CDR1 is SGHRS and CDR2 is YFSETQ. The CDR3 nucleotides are TGCGCCAGCAGCTCACTAGCGGGAGCAGTAGATACGCAGTATTTT. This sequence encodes CASSSLAGAVDTQYF.

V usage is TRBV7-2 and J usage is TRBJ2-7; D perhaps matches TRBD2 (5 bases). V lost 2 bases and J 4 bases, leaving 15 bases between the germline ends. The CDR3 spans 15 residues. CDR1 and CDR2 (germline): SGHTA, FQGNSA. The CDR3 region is CASSLYGEETYEQYF. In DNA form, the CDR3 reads TGTGCCAGCAGCTTATACGGGGAAGAGACGTACGAGCAGTACTTC.

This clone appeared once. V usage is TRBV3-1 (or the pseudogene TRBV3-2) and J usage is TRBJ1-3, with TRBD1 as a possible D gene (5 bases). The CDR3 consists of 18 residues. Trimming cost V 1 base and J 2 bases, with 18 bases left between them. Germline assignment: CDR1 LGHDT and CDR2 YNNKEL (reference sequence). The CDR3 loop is CASSQAGGTRGTGNTIYF. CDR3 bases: TGTGCCAGCAGCCAAGCGGGGGGGACTAGGGGTACTGGAAACACCATATATTTT.

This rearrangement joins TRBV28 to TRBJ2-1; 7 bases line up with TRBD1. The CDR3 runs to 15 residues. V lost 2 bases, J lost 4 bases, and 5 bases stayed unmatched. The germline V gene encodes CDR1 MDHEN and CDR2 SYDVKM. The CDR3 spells CASSLEGTVYNEQFF. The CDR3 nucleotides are TGTGCCAGCAGTTTAGAGGGGACAGTATACAATGAGCAGTTCTTC.

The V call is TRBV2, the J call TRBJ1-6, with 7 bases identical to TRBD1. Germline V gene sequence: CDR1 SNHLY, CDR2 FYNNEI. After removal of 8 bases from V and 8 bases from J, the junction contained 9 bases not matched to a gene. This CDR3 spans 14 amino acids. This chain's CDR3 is CASGYRQGDSPLHF. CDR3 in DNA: TGTGCCAGCGGTTACCGGCAGGGGGATTCACCCCTCCACTTT.

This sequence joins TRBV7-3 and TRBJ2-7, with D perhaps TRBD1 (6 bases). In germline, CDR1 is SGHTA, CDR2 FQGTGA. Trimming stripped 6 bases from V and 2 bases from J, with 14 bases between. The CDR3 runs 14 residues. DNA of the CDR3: TGTGCCAGCAGTTCGTCCCCAGGGGCCTACGAGCAGTACTTC. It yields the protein CASSSSPGAYEQYF.